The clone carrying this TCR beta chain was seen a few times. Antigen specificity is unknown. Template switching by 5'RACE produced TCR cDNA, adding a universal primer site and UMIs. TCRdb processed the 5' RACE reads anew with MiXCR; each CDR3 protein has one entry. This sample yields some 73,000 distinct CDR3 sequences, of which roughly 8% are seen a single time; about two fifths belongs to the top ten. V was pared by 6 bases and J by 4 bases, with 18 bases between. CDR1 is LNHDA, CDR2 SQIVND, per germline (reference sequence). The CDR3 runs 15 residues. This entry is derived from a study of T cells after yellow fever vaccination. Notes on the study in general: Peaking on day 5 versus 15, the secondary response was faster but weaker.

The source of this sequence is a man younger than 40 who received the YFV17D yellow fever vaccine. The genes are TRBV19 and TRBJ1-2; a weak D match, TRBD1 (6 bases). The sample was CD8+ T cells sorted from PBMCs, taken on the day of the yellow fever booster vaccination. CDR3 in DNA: TGTGCCAGTAGCCCCTTCGAGATGACAGGCTATGGCTACACCTTC. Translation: CASSPFEMTGYGYTF.